In this sample, the clone carrying this T cell receptor (beta chain) turned up a few times. Its antigen is as yet unknown. This entry comes from a study of T cell responses to AZD1222 COVID-19 vaccine. Broader study findings: Spike-wide coverage was observed for vaccine-associated CD4 TCRs, with dominant responses at 160-218 and 743-854.

The V and J ends lost 6 bases and 0 bases, in that order; junction bases with no gene match: 9. Germline V CDR1 and CDR2: SNHLY, FYNNEI. The length of the CDR3 is 17 residues. Sequencing was performed with immunoSEQ multiplex PCR; in TCRdb, only in-frame clones are kept and a portion is missing. The data contain about 180,000 clones, approximately 92% of them singletons. This TCR came from an adult who received the MenACWY meningococcal vaccine as a control. The sequences come from peripheral blood, collected 28 days after the second dose of the MenACWY control vaccine. The chain carries TRBV2 and TRBJ1-3, with 9 bases fitting TRBD1. The CDR3 loop is CASRAGQGRNSGNTIYF. CDR3 coding DNA: TGTGCCAGCAGGGCCGGACAGGGGAGGAACTCTGGAAACACCATATATTTT.